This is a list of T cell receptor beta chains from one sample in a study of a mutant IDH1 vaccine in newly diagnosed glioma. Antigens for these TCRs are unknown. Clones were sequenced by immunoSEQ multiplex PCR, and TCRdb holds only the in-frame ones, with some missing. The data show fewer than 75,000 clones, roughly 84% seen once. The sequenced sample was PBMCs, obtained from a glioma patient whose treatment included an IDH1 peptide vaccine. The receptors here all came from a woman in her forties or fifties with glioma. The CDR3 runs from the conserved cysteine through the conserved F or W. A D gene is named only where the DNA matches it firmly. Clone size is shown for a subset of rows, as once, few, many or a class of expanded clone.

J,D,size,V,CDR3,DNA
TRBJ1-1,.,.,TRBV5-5,CASTSRTGSGTEAFF,TGTGCCAGCACCTCGAGAACAGGTAGTGGCACTGAAGCTTTCTTT
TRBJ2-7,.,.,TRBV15,CATSRGGIEQYF,TGTGCCACCAGCAGAGGAGGGATCGAGCAGTACTTC
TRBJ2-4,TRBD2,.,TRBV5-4,CASSLVAGDRSIQYF,TGTGCCAGCAGCTTGGTTGCGGGGGATCGGAGCATTCAGTACTTC
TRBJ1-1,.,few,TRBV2,CASTLGPRAFF,TGTGCCAGCACTCTCGGGCCGAGGGCTTTCTTT
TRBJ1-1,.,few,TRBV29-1,CSVETGTEAFF,TGCAGCGTTGAAACTGGGACTGAAGCTTTCTTT
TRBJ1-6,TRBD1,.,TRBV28,CASSTTGRMGSPLHF,TGTGCCAGCAGTACGACAGGGCGGATGGGTTCACCCCTCCACTTT
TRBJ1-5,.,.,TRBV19,CASSRQGYSNQPQHF,TGTGCCAGTAGTAGGCAGGGTTATAGCAATCAGCCCCAGCATTTT
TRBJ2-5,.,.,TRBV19,CASSIGVNQETQYF,TGTGCCAGTAGTATAGGGGTAAACCAAGAGACCCAGTACTTC
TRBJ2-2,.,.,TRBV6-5,CASSYHASNTGELFF,TGTGCCAGCAGTTACCACGCTTCGAACACCGGGGAGCTGTTTTTT
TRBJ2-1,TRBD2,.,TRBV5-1,CASSSWGGDYNEQFF,TGCGCCAGCAGCTCATGGGGAGGGGACTACAATGAGCAGTTCTTC
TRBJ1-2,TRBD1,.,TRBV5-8,CASSDRDRVYSDYGYTF,TGTGCCAGCAGCGACCGGGACAGGGTATATTCGGACTATGGCTACACCTTC
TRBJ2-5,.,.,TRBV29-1,CSIRQAQETQYF,TGCAGCATTCGACAAGCCCAAGAGACCCAGTACTTC
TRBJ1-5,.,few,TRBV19,CASSTSRQPQHF,TGTGCCAGTAGCACCTCTCGACAGCCCCAGCATTTT
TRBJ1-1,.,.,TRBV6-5,CASSLSDRRNTEAFF,TGTGCCAGCAGTTTATCAGACAGACGTAACACTGAAGCTTTCTTT
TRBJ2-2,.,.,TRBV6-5,CASSVGTGELFF,TGTGCCAGCAGTGTGGGCACCGGGGAGCTGTTTTTT
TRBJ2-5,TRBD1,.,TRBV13,CASSLAGQVLPGGETQYF,TGTGCCAGCAGCTTAGCGGGACAGGTCCTACCTGGGGGAGAGACCCAGTACTTC
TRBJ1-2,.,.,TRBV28,CATRQDYGYTF,TGTGCCACCCGACAGGACTATGGCTACACCTTC